The clone carrying this T cell receptor beta chain was observed a few times. This entry belongs to a study of blood T cell repertoires in COVID-19. About the study: Sites across the United States, Italy and Spain contributed samples from acute and convalescent COVID-19. T cells, B-cell-depleted T cells, or PBMCs supplied cDNA or gDNA.

The V and J ends lost 2 bases and 5 bases, in that order; junction bases with no gene match: 7. CDR1 SNHLY and CDR2 FYNNEI come from the germline V gene. This CDR3 is built from 16 residues. Produced via immunoSEQ multiplex PCR; TCRdb's table is partial and in-frame only. The sample holds 200,000 to 250,000 clones; more than 75% are singletons and the top ten take less than 4%. The chain couples TRBV2 to TRBJ2-7; TRBD2 agrees at 12 bases. The sequencing input was peripheral blood. This sequence originates from a woman in her 30s who had recovered from COVID-19. In DNA form, the CDR3 reads TGTGCCAGCAGTGAACAAAGGACTAGCGGGGTTAACGAGCAGTACTTC. Its protein product is CASSEQRTSGVNEQYF.